These 25 T cell receptor beta chains share one sample of origin, sequenced in a study of blood T cell repertoires in COVID-19. Sequencing used immunoSEQ multiplex PCR; TCRdb keeps in-frame clones, though not all of them. The sample has 140,000 to 150,000 clones, 81% seen once; the top ten hold around 8.5%. The specimen sequenced was peripheral blood. The receptors were gathered from a human donor in a cohort sampled during active COVID-19.

The chain combines TRBV5-6 with TRBJ1-1; D not certain. V dropped 3 bases and J dropped 0 bases, with 24 bases sitting between them. The CDR3 length is 19 residues. CDR1 and CDR2 (germline): SGHDT, YYEEEE. The CDR3 is CASSSSLAAHRSMNTEAFF. The CDR3 DNA reads TGTGCCAGCAGCTCCTCCCTGGCAGCGCACCGTTCAATGAACACTGAAGCTTTCTTT.

Points on this clone: The junction departs from the called germline gene at one end, perhaps through a read error. The J gene is TRBJ2-7, the V gene TRBV3-1 (or the pseudogene TRBV3-2), with 8 bases that match TRBD2. The CDR3 is made up of 16 amino acids. Germline V gene sequence: CDR1 LGHDT, CDR2 YNNKEL (reference sequence). This CDR3 is CASSKEVLAGINEQYF. For the CDR3, the DNA is TGTGCCAGCAGCAAAGAAGTGTTAGCGGGAATTAACGAGCAGTACTTC.

The V gene is TRBV5-4, the J gene TRBJ2-7; 10 bases match TRBD2. From germline, CDR1 is SGHNT and CDR2 YYREEE (reference sequence). The CDR3 has 12 residues. The junction had 4 bases not matched to a gene; V was cut back by 3 bases and J by 10 bases. The CDR3 is CASSSLAGGQYF. The CDR3 nucleotides read TGTGCCAGCAGCTCATTAGCGGGAGGACAGTACTTC. Looking up the rest from reference TRBV5-4 and TRBJ2-7 gives the full variable domain: ETGVTQSPTHLIKTRGQQVTLRCSSQSGHNTVSWYQQALGQGPQFIFQYYREEENGRGNFPPRFSGLQFPNYSSELNVNALELDDSALYLCASSSLAGGQYFGPGTRLTVT.

This chain connects TRBV7-8 to TRBJ2-7; D unresolved. This CDR3 has 16 residues. Germline CDR1 is SGHVS and CDR2 is FQNEAQ. The V end was cut by 5 bases, the J end by 2 bases, with 19 bases between. The CDR3 DNA follows: TGTGCCAGCAGCCCTAGGAGAAGCAATTGGGCCTACGAGCAGTACTTC. Amino acid sequence: CASSPRRSNWAYEQYF.

The CDR3 here is CASSSDRQADLYGYTF. CDR3 nucleotide sequence: TGTGCCAGCAGCTCCGATAGACAGGCAGACTTATATGGCTACACCTTC. V is TRBV28 and J is TRBJ1-2; TRBD1 is a possible D gene (6 bases). Trimming removed 6 bases at V and 5 bases at J, with 22 bases between. The CDR3 is 16 residues long. Germline CDR1 MDHEN, CDR2 SYDVKM.

This clone was recorded only once. V is TRBV25-1 and J is TRBJ1-4, with D maybe TRBD1 (5 bases). V was cut by 0 bases and J by 6 bases, with 11 bases left in between. Germline V CDR1 and CDR2: MGHDK, SYGVNS. This CDR3 comprises 15 residues. The CDR3 region is CASSEYRQGYEKLFF. DNA for the CDR3: TGTGCCAGCAGTGAATATAGGCAGGGCTATGAAAAACTGTTTTTT.

CDR3 sequence reads: CASSQGPGAGYEQYF. DNA for the CDR3: TGCGCCAGCAGCCAAGGTCCGGGAGCAGGATACGAGCAGTACTTC. The chain uses TRBV4-1 and TRBJ2-7; a possible D gene is TRBD2 (6 bases). This CDR3 comprises 15 residues. Germline V lookup: CDR1 MGHRA, CDR2 YSYEKL. V lost 1 base and J lost 4, with 14 bases in between.

V and J are TRBV5-1 and TRBJ1-1; 8 nucleotides match TRBD1. The length of the CDR3 is 16 residues. With 2 bases clipped from V and 0 bases from J, the junction kept 6 bases outside the gene matches. CDR1 is SGHRS, CDR2 YFSETQ, per germline. The CDR3 here is CASSFVAGGMNTEAFF. The CDR3 DNA reads TGCGCCAGCAGCTTCGTTGCAGGGGGCATGAACACTGAAGCTTTCTTT.

V gene TRBV25-1 combines with J gene TRBJ1-2; 8 bases map to TRBD1. The CDR3 totals 13 residues. With V trimmed by 7 bases and J by 8 bases, 9 bases remained unmatched. Looked up from germline, CDR1 is MGHDK and CDR2 is SYGVNS. CDR3 coding DNA: TGTGCCAGCAACGACAGGGGATCGAGCGGCTACACCTTC. This codes for CASNDRGSSGYTF.

The rearrangement links TRBV28 to TRBJ2-7; 7 bases fit TRBD1. The CDR3 is 14 amino acids. Per germline, CDR1 MDHEN and CDR2 SYDVKM. With V trimmed by 7 bases and J by 4 bases, 10 bases remained unmatched. Here the CDR3 reads CASNQDRVRYEQYF. In nucleotides, the CDR3 is TGTGCCAGCAACCAAGACAGGGTCAGGTACGAGCAGTACTTC.

The rearrangement joins TRBV5-6 to TRBJ2-3; the D is unclear. Germline V lookup: CDR1 SGHDT, CDR2 YYEEEE. CDR3 size: 14 residues. The ends were cut back, 1 base at V and 1 base at J, with 7 bases in the middle. CDR3: CASSLSQGTDTQYF. In DNA, the CDR3 is TGTGCCAGCAGCTTGAGCCAGGGCACAGATACGCAGTATTTT.

This chain joins TRBV5-1 and TRBJ2-5; D possibly corresponds to TRBD1 (6 bases). Germline V gene lookup returns CDR1 SGHRS and CDR2 YFSETQ. Trimming took 4 bases from V and 3 from J, leaving 16 bases between them. The CDR3 contains 15 residues. The CDR3 reads CASSRTGTMEETQYF. CDR3 coding DNA: TGCGCCAGCAGCCGGACCGGGACAATGGAAGAGACCCAGTACTTC.

J is TRBJ2-3 and V is TRBV13; D gene uncertain. The CDR3 runs 14 residues. Looked up from germline, CDR1 is PRHDT and CDR2 is FYEKMQ (reference sequence). Trimming pared 2 bases from V and 2 bases from J, leaving 8 bases between. CDR3: CASSLPPPTDTQYF. DNA of the CDR3: TGTGCCAGCAGCTTACCTCCCCCCACAGATACGCAGTATTTT.

The V call is TRBV18, the J call TRBJ2-6; D is possibly TRBD1 (5 bases). The CDR3 is 18 amino acids. CDR1 KGHSH and CDR2 LQKENI come from the germline V gene. With 2 bases removed from V and 2 bases from J, the gap between germline ends came to 16 bases. CDR3 sequence reads: CASSPTTGPRAGANVLTF. CDR3 nucleotides: TGTGCCAGCTCACCAACGACCGGACCCAGGGCTGGGGCCAACGTCCTGACTTTC.

V gene TRBV6-1 combines with J gene TRBJ2-4, with 11 bases aligning to TRBD1. The J segment lost 1 base and the V segment lost 4 bases, leaving 3 bases of the junction unmatched. The germline CDR1 and CDR2 sequences are MNHNS and SASEGT. CDR3 size: 16 residues. The CDR3 bases are TGTGCCAGCAGTGTCCGGGACAGGGGGGCCAAAAACATTCAGTACTTC. This codes for CASSVRDRGAKNIQYF.

The V and J genes are TRBV5-1 and TRBJ2-1; no definite D call. This CDR3 is 12 amino acids long. Trimming took 1 base from V and 8 from J, leaving 7 bases between them. Germline CDR1 and CDR2: SGHRS and YFSETQ. CDR3 amino acids: CASSLSFHEQFF. For the CDR3, the DNA is TGCGCCAGCAGCTTGTCGTTCCATGAGCAGTTCTTC.

V usage is TRBV7-9 and J usage is TRBJ2-1; TRBD2 aligns across 12 bases. Germline CDR1 reads SEHNR; CDR2 reads FQNEAQ (reference sequence). Trimming removed 6 bases from V and 9 bases from J; junction bases left unmatched: 9. The CDR3 sequence is 15 residues long. The DNA for the CDR3 is TGTGCCAGCAGTCCTAGCGGGAGGGCCTCATCTGAGCAGTTCTTC. Its protein product is CASSPSGRASSEQFF.

The chain has TRBV19 and TRBJ2-7; 7 positions agree with TRBD1. CDR1 is LNHDA and CDR2 is SQIVND in the germline V gene (reference sequence). V lost 2 bases and J lost 4; bases outside the gene matches: 8. The CDR3 is made up of 15 amino acids. The CDR3 is CASSINPAGGYEQYF. The CDR3 nucleotides are TGTGCCAGTAGTATAAATCCGGCAGGGGGTTACGAGCAGTACTTC.

The rearrangement uses TRBV28 and TRBJ1-5; TRBD1 matches 8 bases. Trimming removed 3 bases from V and 7 bases from J; junction bases left unmatched: 5. This CDR3 is built from 14 residues. In germline, CDR1 is MDHEN, CDR2 SYDVKM. CDR3 DNA: TGTGCCAGCAGTTTCCTGGACAGGGCACAGCCCCAGCATTTT. Its protein product is CASSFLDRAQPQHF.

J is TRBJ1-4 and V is TRBV9; D is unclear. Deletions cut 3 bases from V and 0 bases from J, with 9 bases between. This CDR3 region has 15 residues. The germline CDR1 and CDR2 sequences are SGDLS and YYNGEE. The CDR3 region is CASSANGATNEKLFF. DNA of the CDR3: TGTGCCAGCAGCGCAAACGGAGCAACTAATGAAAAACTGTTTTTT.

This chain connects TRBV27 to TRBJ1-1; possible D gene TRBD1, 6 bases. Germline V CDR1 and CDR2: MNHEY, SMNVEV (reference sequence). The CDR3 is made up of 16 amino acids. The V end was cut by 1 base, the J end by 1 base, with 13 bases between. CDR3 in DNA: TGTGCCAGCAGTTTATTCGTGATGACAGGGAACACTGAAGCTTTCTTT. Encoded protein: CASSLFVMTGNTEAFF.

The rearrangement joins TRBV27 to TRBJ2-7, with D tentatively TRBD1 (6 bases). Trimming took 3 bases from V and 3 from J, leaving 9 bases between them. Germline CDR1 MNHEY, CDR2 SMNVEV (reference sequence). This CDR3 contains 13 residues. CDR3 in DNA: TGTGCCAGCAGTTTGGCCAGGGGCTACGAGCAGTACTTC. Translating it yields CASSLARGYEQYF.

The rearrangement links TRBV5-1 to TRBJ2-7, with 7 bases aligning to TRBD1. CDR3 length equals 14 residues. The ends lost 2 bases at V and 5 bases at J; junction bases unmatched: 7. From germline, CDR1 is SGHRS and CDR2 YFSETQ. CDR3 sequence reads: CASSFLTGSNEQYF. The CDR3 nucleotides read TGCGCCAGCAGCTTTCTGACAGGGTCCAACGAGCAGTACTTC.

This clone was seen only a few times. The V call is TRBV18, the J call TRBJ2-6; TRBD1 matches 9 bases. J was trimmed by 5 bases and V by 6 bases; bases with no gene match: 2. CDR1 is KGHSH, CDR2 LQKENI, per germline. CDR3 length equals 14 residues. DNA for the CDR3: TGTGCCAGCTCCGGACAGGGGTGGGCCAACGTCCTGACTTTC. It encodes CASSGQGWANVLTF. Full variable domain (remainder filled in from reference TRBV18 and TRBJ2-6): NAGVMQNPRHLVRRRGQEARLRCSPMKGHSHVYWYRQLPEEGLKFMVYLQKENIIDESGMPKERFSAEFPKEGPSILRIQQVVRGDSAAYFCASSGQGWANVLTFGAGSRLTVL.

The chain has TRBV10-3 and TRBJ2-1; D is perhaps TRBD2 (5 bases). This CDR3 has 15 amino acids. Germline-derived CDR1 and CDR2 are ENHRY and SYGVKD. V dropped 6 bases and J dropped 4 bases, with 16 bases sitting between them. The CDR3 here is CAIRDLSLGYNEQFF. In nucleotides, the CDR3 is TGTGCCATCAGGGACTTGAGTTTGGGGTACAATGAGCAGTTCTTC.